This T cell receptor beta chain originates from a study of tissue T cells after allogeneic stem cell transplantation. Looking at the study overall: Tissue samples with histologically apparent lymphocytes on H&E review were prioritized for sequencing. Study-wide results and limits: In patients and mice, blood and spleen missed much of tissue repertoire. Across patients, clones rarely overlapped, yet motif clusters were shared tissue-specifically.

The germline CDR1 and CDR2 sequences are MNHEY and SVGAGI. V lost 11 bases, J lost 0 bases, and 9 bases stayed unmatched. There are 15 residues in the CDR3. Sequencing of TCRbeta CDR3 at survey depth gave sequences and template counts. The protocol was immunoSEQ multiplex PCR, while the TCRdb copy is restricted to in-frame clones and leaves out a portion. The data hold 20,000 to 30,000 clones, with 73% observed a single time. As regards this clone: Its antigen is still unknown.

Source: tissue from the ileum, taken at autopsy. The chain links TRBV6-5 to TRBJ1-5; 8 bases are shared with TRBD1. The sequence came from a female donor older than 55 with lung cancer. The CDR3, as DNA: TGTGCCGCCAGACAGGGGACCTATAGCAATCAGCCCCAGCATTTT. Protein: CAARQGTYSNQPQHF.